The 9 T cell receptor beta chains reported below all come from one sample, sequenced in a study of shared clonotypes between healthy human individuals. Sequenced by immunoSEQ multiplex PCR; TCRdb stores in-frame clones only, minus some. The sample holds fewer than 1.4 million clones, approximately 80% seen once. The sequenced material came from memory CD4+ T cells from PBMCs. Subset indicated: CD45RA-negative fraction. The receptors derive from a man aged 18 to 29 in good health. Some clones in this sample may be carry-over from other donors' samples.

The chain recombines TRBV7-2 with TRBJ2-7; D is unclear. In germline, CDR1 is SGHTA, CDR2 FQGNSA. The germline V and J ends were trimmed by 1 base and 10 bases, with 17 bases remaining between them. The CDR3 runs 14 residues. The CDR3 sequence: CASSLGLPPSEQYF. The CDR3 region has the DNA TGTGCCAGCAGCTTAGGTCTGCCTCCTTCGGAACAGTACTTC. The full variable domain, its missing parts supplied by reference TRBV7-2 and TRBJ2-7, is GAGVSQSPSNKVTEKGKDVELRCDPISGHTALYWYRQSLGQGLEFLIYFQGNSAPDKSGLPSDRFSAERTGGSVSTLTIQRTQQEDSAVYLCASSLGLPPSEQYFGPGTRLTVT.

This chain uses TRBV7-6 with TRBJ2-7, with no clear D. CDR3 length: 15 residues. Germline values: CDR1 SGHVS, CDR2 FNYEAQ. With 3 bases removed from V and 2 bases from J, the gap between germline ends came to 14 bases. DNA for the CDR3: TGTGCCAGCAGCTTGCGCCCCGCGAGTGCCTACGAGCAGTACTTC. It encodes CASSLRPASAYEQYF.

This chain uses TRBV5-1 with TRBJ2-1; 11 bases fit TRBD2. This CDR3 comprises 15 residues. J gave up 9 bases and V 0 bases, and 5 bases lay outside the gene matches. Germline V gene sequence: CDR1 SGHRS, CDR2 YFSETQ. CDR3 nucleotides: TGCGCCAGCAGCTTGGTTGTAGCGGGAGGGAGTGAGCAGTTCTTC. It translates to CASSLVVAGGSEQFF.

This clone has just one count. The CDR3 coding sequence is TGTGCCAGCAGCCGACAGGGGTCCGACGAGCAGTACTTC. This sequence encodes CASSRQGSDEQYF. The rearrangement joins TRBV7-9 to TRBJ2-7, with 8 positions matching TRBD1. CDR1 and CDR2 from the germline V gene are SEHNR and FQNEAQ (reference sequence). The CDR3 totals 13 residues. V shed 5 bases, J shed 5 bases, and the junction held 5 bases outside the gene matches. The variable domain in full, completed from reference TRBV7-9 and TRBJ2-7, reads DTGVSQNPRHKITKRGQNVTFRCDPISEHNRLYWYRQTLGQGPEFLTYFQNEAQLEKSRLLSDRFSAERPKGSFSTLEIQRTEQGDSAMYLCASSRQGSDEQYFGPGTRLTVT.

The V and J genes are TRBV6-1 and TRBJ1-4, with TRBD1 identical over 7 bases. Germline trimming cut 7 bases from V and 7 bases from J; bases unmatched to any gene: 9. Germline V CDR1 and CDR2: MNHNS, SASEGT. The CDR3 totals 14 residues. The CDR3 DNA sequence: TGTGCCAGCAAGACAGGGTGGATAGGTGAAAAACTGTTTTTT. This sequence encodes CASKTGWIGEKLFF.

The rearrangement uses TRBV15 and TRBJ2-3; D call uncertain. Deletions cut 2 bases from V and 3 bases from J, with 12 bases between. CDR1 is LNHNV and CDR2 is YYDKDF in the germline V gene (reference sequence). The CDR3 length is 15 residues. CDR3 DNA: TGTGCCACCAGCAGAAACTACGAAGGGACAGATACGCAGTATTTT. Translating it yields CATSRNYEGTDTQYF.

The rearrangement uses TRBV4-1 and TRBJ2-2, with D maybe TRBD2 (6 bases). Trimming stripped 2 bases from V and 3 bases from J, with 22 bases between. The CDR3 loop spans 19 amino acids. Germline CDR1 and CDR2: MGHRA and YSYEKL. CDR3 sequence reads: CASSQPGARINTDTGELFF. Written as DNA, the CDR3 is TGCGCCAGCAGCCAACCGGGAGCTAGAATTAACACGGACACCGGGGAGCTGTTTTTT.

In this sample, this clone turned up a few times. CDR3 sequence reads: CASSQGEGGDRAFF. The CDR3 nucleotides read TGTGCCAGCAGCCAAGGCGAGGGAGGGGATCGAGCTTTCTTT. The chain employs TRBV4-2 and TRBJ1-1; TRBD1 is a possible D gene (5 bases). V lost 1 base and J 10 bases, leaving 16 bases between the germline ends. This CDR3 region has 14 residues. From germline, CDR1 is LGHNA and CDR2 YNFKEQ.

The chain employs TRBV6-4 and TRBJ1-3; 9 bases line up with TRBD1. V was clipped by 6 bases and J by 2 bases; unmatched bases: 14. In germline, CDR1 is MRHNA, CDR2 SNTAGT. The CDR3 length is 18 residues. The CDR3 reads CASRISPGQGAAGNTIYF. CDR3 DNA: TGTGCCAGCAGGATATCTCCGGGACAGGGAGCGGCTGGAAACACCATATATTTT.